Presented here are 18 T cell receptor beta chains from one specimen sequenced in a study of T cell repertoires in cytomegalovirus infection. The antigens of these receptors remain unknown. One entry per CDR3 protein results from TCRdb running MiXCR on the reads. The top ten hold about 46% of the sample, which has approximately 590,000 distinct CDR3 sequences, almost 40% seen once. The sample was cultured PBMCs, taken from culture after CMV antigen stimulation. Source of these receptors: a human donor in good health (CMV status not recorded). Some clones in this sample may be carry-over from other donors' samples.

As for this clonotype: The junction does not match germline at one end; this may be a read error. The chain employs TRBV7-2 and TRBJ2-7; D unresolved. From germline, CDR1 is SGHTA and CDR2 FQGNSA. The CDR3 is made up of 14 amino acids. The CDR3 bases are TGTGCCAGCAGCTTTTATTACAGCTCCTACGGGCAGTACTTC. This translates into CASSFYYSSYGQYF.

DNA for the CDR3: TGTGCCAGCAGTGATCCACAGGGCCGATACACTGAAGCTTTCTTT. Protein sequence: CASSDPQGRYTEAFF. The V call is TRBV6-1, the J call TRBJ1-1; TRBD1 is a possible D gene (6 bases). The CDR3 is 15 residues long. Germline CDR1 reads MNHNS; CDR2 reads SASEGT. Trimming cost V 3 bases and J 3 bases, with 14 bases left between them.

Only a few counts were recorded for this clonotype. The CDR3 loop is CASSLIDSKNTEAFF. In nucleotides, the CDR3 is TGTGCCAGCAGCTTGATCGACAGCAAGAACACTGAAGCTTTCTTT. The rearrangement links TRBV5-6 to TRBJ1-1, with D maybe TRBD1 (5 bases). Germline V gene lookup returns CDR1 SGHDT and CDR2 YYEEEE. CDR3 length: 15 residues. V dropped 1 base and J dropped 1 base, with 11 bases sitting between them.

This chain links TRBV5-6 with TRBJ2-7, with D possibly matching TRBD1 (6 bases). CDR3 length equals 16 residues. CDR1 and CDR2 from the germline V gene are SGHDT and YYEEEE. With 4 bases removed from V and 2 bases from J, the gap between germline ends came to 19 bases. The CDR3 sequence is CASSVTGYHPPYEQYF. CDR3 bases: TGTGCCAGCAGCGTTACAGGGTACCACCCTCCCTACGAGCAGTACTTC.

This chain links TRBV7-8 with TRBJ2-3, with D possibly being TRBD2 (6 bases). CDR1 is SGHVS and CDR2 is FQNEAQ in the germline V gene. This CDR3 region has 14 residues. The ends were cut back, 4 bases at V and 6 bases at J, with 14 bases in the middle. The CDR3: CASSSGVRGDTQYF. DNA for the CDR3: TGTGCCAGCAGCTCTGGTGTCCGGGGGGATACGCAGTATTTT.

The gene calls are TRBV15 and TRBJ1-5; D is perhaps TRBD1 (5 bases). V lost 0 bases and J lost 9, with 18 bases in between. Germline loops: CDR1 LNHNV, CDR2 YYDKDF (reference sequence). The CDR3 is made up of 16 amino acids. The CDR3 region is CATSRDYLGGDRPQHF. CDR3 DNA: TGTGCCACCAGCAGAGATTACTTGGGAGGGGATAGGCCCCAGCATTTT. Full variable domain (remainder filled in from reference TRBV15 and TRBJ1-5): DAMVIQNPRYQVTQFGKPVTLSCSQTLNHNVMYWYQQKSSQAPKLLFHYYDKDFNNEADTPDNFQSRRPNTSFCFLDIRSPGLGDTAMYLCATSRDYLGGDRPQHFGDGTRLSIL.

This clonotype was counted ten times or more. As DNA, the CDR3 is TGTGCCAGCAGCTTAAGAGGACAGGGCAATGAAAAACTGTTTTTT. This codes for CASSLRGQGNEKLFF. The chain links TRBV7-2 to TRBJ1-4; 8 nucleotides agree with TRBD1. The CDR3 runs to 15 residues. Losses at the gene ends were 2 bases for V and 5 bases for J; bases not matched to a gene: 4. CDR1 and CDR2 (germline): SGHTA, FQGNSA.

The chain joins TRBV7-2 to TRBJ2-7; TRBD1 matches at 11 bases. V lost 5 bases to trimming and J lost 11 bases; unmatched junction nucleotides: 5. CDR3 length: 12 amino acids. The germline gives CDR1 SGHTA, CDR2 FQGNSA. CDR3 sequence: CASSTGQGVKYF. In nucleotides, the CDR3 is TGTGCCAGCAGCACGGGACAGGGGGTAAAGTACTTC.

The chain links TRBV12-3 or TRBV12-4 to TRBJ2-2; TRBD2 agrees at 9 bases. This CDR3 has 15 amino acids. Germline trimming cut 5 bases from V and 5 bases from J; bases unmatched to any gene: 6. The CDR3 here is CASSPLAGTTGELFF. CDR3 in DNA: TGTGCCAGCAGTCCTCTAGCGGGGACGACCGGGGAGCTGTTTTTT.

This chain connects TRBV27 to TRBJ2-4, with D uncertain. The V gene's germline CDR1 is MNHEY and CDR2 SMNVEV (reference sequence). The CDR3 length is 15 residues. V gave up 5 bases and J gave up 0 bases, with 11 bases separating them. The DNA for the CDR3 is TGTGCCAGCAGTCCTAGATTTCTAGCCAAAAACATTCAGTACTTC. Amino acids: CASSPRFLAKNIQYF.

V gene TRBV5-1 combines with J gene TRBJ2-5; possibly TRBD2 for D (6 bases). V was cut by 0 bases and J by 4 bases, with 13 bases left in between. The CDR3 contains 15 residues. The germline gives CDR1 SGHRS, CDR2 YFSETQ. CDR3 sequence (DNA): TGCGCCAGCAGCTTGGATGCTCACGGGGGAGAGACCCAGTACTTC. This translates into CASSLDAHGGETQYF.

This chain connects TRBV7-2 to TRBJ2-7, with D tentatively TRBD1 (6 bases). CDR3 size: 13 residues. Germline CDR1 SGHTA, CDR2 FQGNSA. Between the trimmed V and J ends, which lost 5 bases and 6 bases, there was a span of 14 bases. The CDR3 loop is CASSPQGRGEQYF. The CDR3 DNA reads TGTGCCAGCAGCCCACAGGGTAGGGGCGAGCAGTACTTC. The full variable domain, its missing parts supplied by reference TRBV7-2 and TRBJ2-7, is GAGVSQSPSNKVTEKGKDVELRCDPISGHTALYWYRQSLGQGLEFLIYFQGNSAPDKSGLPSDRFSAERTGGSVSTLTIQRTQQEDSAVYLCASSPQGRGEQYFGPGTRLTVT.

This clonotype was observed at least ten times. The chain has TRBV7-6 and TRBJ2-3, with 9 bases aligning to TRBD1. V lost 4 bases to trimming and J lost 3 bases; unmatched junction nucleotides: 2. CDR1 is SGHVS, CDR2 FNYEAQ, per germline. The CDR3 contains 14 residues. The CDR3, as DNA: TGTGCCAGCAGCTCGGGACAGGGAACAGATACGCAGTATTTT. Translated, it gives CASSSGQGTDTQYF.

The V call is TRBV12-3 or TRBV12-4, the J call TRBJ2-1; weak D call: TRBD2 (6 bases). V was pared by 4 bases and J by 10 bases, with 14 bases between. The CDR3 totals 13 residues. The CDR3 coding sequence is TGTGCCAGCAGTTGGACTACTTATAGAGAGCAGTTCTTC. Translated: CASSWTTYREQFF.

This clonotype showed up just a few times. The CDR3 spells CASSLGRTGGAETQYF. The CDR3 DNA follows: TGTGCCAGCAGCTTAGGAAGGACAGGGGGCGCGGAGACCCAGTACTTC. J is TRBJ2-5 and V is TRBV7-9; 11 bases align to TRBD1. The length of the CDR3 is 16 residues. Germline values: CDR1 SEHNR, CDR2 FQNEAQ (reference sequence). J was trimmed by 5 bases and V by 1 base; bases with no gene match: 6.

This clonotype appeared a few times. The V gene is TRBV12-3 or TRBV12-4, the J gene TRBJ1-2, with D perhaps TRBD1 (5 bases). The CDR3 has 15 residues. Trimming took off 8 bases at V and 7 bases at J, with 23 bases between the two ends. The CDR3 nucleotides are TGTGCCAGCGGAAGGTTAGGGGTTTATTTGGGTGGCTACACCTTC. This gives the protein CASGRLGVYLGGYTF.

This chain links TRBV7-6 with TRBJ1-6, with a weak D call TRBD1 (6 bases). Trimming stripped 1 base from V and 8 bases from J, with 15 bases between. CDR3 length: 16 residues. Germline CDR1 is SGHVS and CDR2 is FNYEAQ. In DNA, the CDR3 is TGTGCCAGCAGCTTAGAGGATCCAGGGGTTTATTCACCCCTCCACTTT. Translated: CASSLEDPGVYSPLHF.

The rearrangement links TRBV11-2 to TRBJ2-7; possibly TRBD2 for D (5 bases). There are 16 residues in the CDR3. The V end lost 1 base, the J end lost 2 bases, and 15 bases lay between the germline ends. The germline V gene encodes CDR1 SGHAT and CDR2 FQNNGV. The CDR3 coding sequence is TGTGCCAGCAGCTTAGTATCTAAGAGCGGTACCTACGAGCAGTACTTC. Protein sequence: CASSLVSKSGTYEQYF.